Below, 27 T cell receptor beta chains from the same sample are listed, as sequenced in a study of OX40 agonist ivuxolimab in advanced cancers. This table comes from immunoSEQ multiplex PCR, and its TCRdb copy is limited to in-frame clones, with some not included. The sample has around 87,000 clones; around 94% are singletons. This material consisted of CD4+ or CD8+ T cells sorted from blood, taken in a trial of the OX40 agonist ivuxolimab. The receptors originated from an adult with an advanced solid tumor such as melanoma, head and neck, liver or kidney cancer.

The chain links TRBV6-6 to TRBJ2-7; D unresolved. Trimming stripped 2 bases from V and 5 bases from J, with 7 bases between. The CDR3 loop spans 12 amino acids. CDR1 is MNHNY, CDR2 SVGAGI, per germline (reference sequence). The CDR3 reads CASSYGEDEQYF. CDR3 bases: TGTGCCAGCAGTTACGGGGAAGACGAGCAGTACTTC.

The chain joins TRBV27 to TRBJ2-1; D assignment may be TRBD1 or TRBD2 (5 bases each). Germline assignment: CDR1 MNHEY and CDR2 SMNVEV (reference sequence). V gave up 6 bases and J gave up 7 bases, with 19 bases separating them. CDR3 size: 15 residues. For the CDR3, the DNA is TGTGCCAGCAGGGGTTCTGGGGGTTACAAAAATGAGCAGTTCTTC. It encodes CASRGSGGYKNEQFF.

The V call is TRBV6-1, the J call TRBJ2-1; the D gene is possibly TRBD1 (5 bases). Germline V gene data show CDR1 as MNHNS and CDR2 as SASEGT. Trimming removed 4 bases from V and 10 bases from J, with 23 bases in between. The CDR3 runs to 16 residues. CDR3 sequence: CASSARRTSSGLEQFF. CDR3 nucleotide sequence: TGTGCCAGCAGTGCGAGAAGGACATCCTCAGGGCTAGAGCAGTTCTTC.

The rearrangement uses TRBV4-3 and TRBJ1-2; possibly TRBD1 for D (5 bases). Germline V gene data show CDR1 as LGHNA and CDR2 as YSLEER. The V and J ends lost 3 bases and 6 bases respectively, with 20 bases between them. CDR3 length: 16 residues. DNA for the CDR3: TGCGCCAGCAGCCAGCGAAGAGGGCTGATCAGGGATGGCTACACCTTC. Amino acid sequence: CASSQRRGLIRDGYTF.

The chain has TRBV14 and TRBJ2-1, with 9 bases lining up with TRBD2. Germline CDR1 SGHDN, CDR2 FVKESK. This CDR3 is 13 amino acids long. V shed 5 bases, J shed 13 bases, and the junction held 9 bases outside the gene matches. The CDR3 DNA is TGTGCCAGCAGCTACCATAGACTAGCGGAACAGTTCTTC. The encoded protein is CASSYHRLAEQFF.

The chain links TRBV2 to TRBJ1-5; 10 nucleotides align to TRBD1. Trimming cost V 8 bases and J 9 bases; bases outside gene matches: 7. The CDR3 runs 13 residues. The germline gives CDR1 SNHLY, CDR2 FYNNEI. The CDR3 region is CASRTGGTPPQHF. The CDR3 DNA is TGTGCCAGCCGGACAGGGGGGACTCCGCCCCAGCATTTT.

The chain is built from TRBV27 and TRBJ1-2; no definite D call. This CDR3 spans 14 amino acids. Trimming removed 3 bases from V and 1 base from J, with 9 bases in between. Germline lookup yields CDR1 MNHEY and CDR2 SMNVEV (reference sequence). In nucleotides, the CDR3 is TGTGCCAGCAGTTTCGGGCCCAATAACTATGGCTACACCTTC. Translated: CASSFGPNNYGYTF.

The chain couples TRBV10-3 to TRBJ2-3; the match to TRBD2 covers 9 bases. The CDR3 contains 14 residues. V trimming: 2 bases; J trimming: 3 bases; junction bases outside the gene matches: 0. Per the germline V gene, CDR1 is ENHRY and CDR2 is SYGVKD. CDR3 coding DNA: TGTGCCATCAGTGAGGGACTAGCGACAGATACGCAGTATTTT. Its protein is CAISEGLATDTQYF.

This CDR3 reads CASSSRTSGRALDTQYF. The CDR3 region has the DNA TGTGCCAGCAGCTCCCGGACTAGCGGGAGGGCCCTAGATACGCAGTATTTT. V usage is TRBV21-1 and J usage is TRBJ2-3; the DNA was not used to check the table's D call, TRBD2. TRBV21-1 is a pseudogene. This CDR3 comprises 17 residues.

The chain combines TRBV7-9 with TRBJ1-2; 8 positions match TRBD1. The CDR3 consists of 16 residues. The junction had 14 bases not matched to a gene; V was cut back by 5 bases and J by 6 bases. Germline V CDR1 and CDR2: SEHNR, FQNEAQ (reference sequence). CDR3 sequence: CASSPGGGRGQHGYTF. The CDR3 nucleotides read TGTGCCAGCAGCCCCGGGGGTGGCAGGGGGCAACATGGCTACACCTTC.

The chain carries TRBV27 and TRBJ2-7; D gene uncertain. The germline gives CDR1 MNHEY, CDR2 SMNVEV (reference sequence). This CDR3 is 14 amino acids long. V shed 6 bases and J shed 5 bases, with 17 bases lying between them. CDR3 protein: CASSPFRVGNEQYF. The CDR3 DNA sequence: TGTGCCAGCAGCCCCTTTAGGGTTGGCAACGAGCAGTACTTC.

The chain has TRBV29-1 and TRBJ2-2, with D unresolved. V lost 7 bases and J lost 7, with 16 bases in between. Looked up from germline, CDR1 is SQVTM and CDR2 is ANQGSEA. CDR3 size: 13 residues. The CDR3 nucleotides read TGCAGCGCAGTCTCCCAGGTGGGCGGGGAGCTGTTTTTT. Translating gives CSAVSQVGGELFF.

The chain couples TRBV9 to TRBJ2-2; no firm D call. Germline V gene data show CDR1 as SGDLS and CDR2 as YYNGEE. V was pared by 1 base and J by 5 bases, with 12 bases between. The CDR3 runs to 15 residues. In nucleotides, the CDR3 is TGTGCCAGCAGCGTACTTTCTCCGGAAACCGGGGAGCTGTTTTTT. It is translated as CASSVLSPETGELFF.

The V and J genes are TRBV6-1 and TRBJ2-3; possibly TRBD1 or TRBD2 for D (6 bases each). Germline assignment: CDR1 MNHNS and CDR2 SASEGT. This CDR3 comprises 16 residues. The V end lost 2 bases, the J end lost 6 bases, and 18 bases lay between the germline ends. The CDR3 region has the DNA TGTGCCAGCAGTGAATGGGGGGCCGCCGGTTCGGATACGCAGTATTTT. This encodes CASSEWGAAGSDTQYF.

The chain combines TRBV14 with TRBJ2-7; D might be TRBD1 (5 bases). CDR3 size: 15 residues. V dropped 2 bases and J dropped 2 bases, with 13 bases sitting between them. Per germline, CDR1 SGHDN and CDR2 FVKESK. CDR3 residues: CASSQLTEETYEQYF. The CDR3 DNA sequence: TGTGCCAGCAGCCAACTGACAGAAGAAACCTACGAGCAGTACTTC.

The V call is TRBV7-2, the J call TRBJ2-7; D call uncertain. V was pared by 1 base and J by 0 bases, with 7 bases between. The CDR3 totals 14 residues. CDR1 and CDR2 (germline): SGHTA, FQGNSA. CDR3 sequence (DNA): TGTGCCAGCAGCTTAGAGCCACCCTCCTACGAGCAGTACTTC. Residues: CASSLEPPSYEQYF.

J is TRBJ2-1 and V is TRBV29-1; D is undetermined. The CDR3 covers 11 residues. The germline CDR1 and CDR2 sequences are SQVTM and ANQGSEA. V lost 4 bases to trimming and J lost 6 bases, with 7 bases between them. CDR3 loop: CSVGHFNEQFF. In DNA, the CDR3 is TGCAGCGTTGGACATTTCAATGAGCAGTTCTTC.

The chain carries TRBV4-1 and TRBJ2-7; D is undetermined. The CDR3 extends over 14 amino acids. Germline V CDR1 and CDR2: MGHRA, YSYEKL. Trimming left V 1 base short and J 3 bases short, with 10 bases between. Written as DNA, the CDR3 is TGCGCCAGCAGCCAAGGTGGAGAGATCTACGAGCAGTACTTC. Translated: CASSQGGEIYEQYF.

The rearrangement links TRBV5-5 to TRBJ1-2; unclear D gene. CDR3 size: 13 residues. Germline V gene lookup returns CDR1 SGHKS and CDR2 YYEKEE (reference sequence). V dropped 0 bases and J dropped 0 bases, with 3 bases sitting between them. CDR3 amino acids: CASSLDANYGYTF. CDR3 sequence (DNA): TGTGCCAGCAGCTTGGATGCTAACTATGGCTACACCTTC. Looking up the rest from reference TRBV5-5 and TRBJ1-2 gives the full variable domain: DAGVTQSPTHLIKTRGQQVTLRCSPISGHKSVSWYQQVLGQGPQFIFQYYEKEERGRGNFPDRFSARQFPNYSSELNVNALLLGDSALYLCASSLDANYGYTFGSGTRLTVV.

The J gene is TRBJ2-7, the V gene TRBV9; TRBD1 matches at 7 bases. The CDR3 sequence is 16 residues long. Trimming removed 3 bases from V and 4 bases from J; junction bases left unmatched: 13. Looked up from germline, CDR1 is SGDLS and CDR2 is YYNGEE. The CDR3 is CASSARQGSPTYEQYF. The CDR3 DNA reads TGTGCCAGCAGCGCCAGACAGGGTTCACCTACTTACGAGCAGTACTTC.

The DNA for the CDR3 is TGTGCCACCAGCAGAGCCCACAATGAGCAGTTCTTC. This gives the protein CATSRAHNEQFF. The V call is TRBV15, the J call TRBJ2-1; D remains ambiguous. This CDR3 is 12 amino acids long. The V gene lost 1 base and the J gene lost 5 bases, with 3 bases spanning the gap. Germline CDR1 LNHNV, CDR2 YYDKDF (reference sequence).

This clone was detected only once. The rearrangement links TRBV19 to TRBJ2-7, with 9 bases aligning to TRBD1. The CDR3 has 17 amino acids. V was clipped by 3 bases and J by 3 bases; unmatched bases: 12. The germline gives CDR1 LNHDA, CDR2 SQIVND (reference sequence). The CDR3 reads CASSIFADGTGFYEQYF. In DNA form, the CDR3 reads TGTGCCAGTAGTATTTTTGCGGACGGGACAGGGTTCTACGAGCAGTACTTC.

This chain connects TRBV12-1 to TRBJ1-2; the listed D gene, TRBD1, was not tested against the DNA. TRBV12-1 is listed as a pseudogene. The CDR3 length is 14 residues. The CDR3 here is CASSPRTGDYGYTF. The CDR3, as DNA: TGTGCCAGCAGCCCGCGGACAGGGGACTATGGCTACACCTTC.

J is TRBJ2-2 and V is TRBV5-1; D not certain. The CDR3 sequence is 19 residues long. Trimming removed 0 bases from V and 0 bases from J, with 18 bases in between. CDR1 is SGHRS, CDR2 YFSETQ, per germline. Here the CDR3 DNA reads TGCGCCAGCAGCTTGGACTTCGAATGGCGGACCTCGAACACCGGGGAGCTGTTTTTT. Protein: CASSLDFEWRTSNTGELFF.

This chain joins TRBV2 and TRBJ1-1; no definite D call. The V end was cut by 0 bases, the J end by 8 bases, with 10 bases between. The CDR3 loop spans 13 amino acids. CDR1 and CDR2 (germline): SNHLY, FYNNEI. The CDR3 sequence: CASSEAGNQEAFF. CDR3 DNA sequence: TGTGCCAGCAGTGAAGCGGGGAATCAGGAAGCTTTCTTT. Full variable domain (rest looked up from reference TRBV2 and TRBJ1-1): EPEVTQTPSHQVTQMGQEVILRCVPISNHLYFYWYRQILGQKVEFLVSFYNNEISEKSEIFDDQFSVERPDGSNFTLKIRSTKLEDSAMYFCASSEAGNQEAFFGQGTRLTVV.

V is TRBV4-1 and J is TRBJ1-4; TRBD1 aligns across 8 bases. The CDR3 runs to 15 residues. V lost 4 bases and J lost 8; bases outside the gene matches: 9. Germline CDR1 MGHRA, CDR2 YSYEKL. The DNA of the CDR3 is TGCGCCAGCAGCCGCCACCAGGGGGCCGGGGAAAAACTGTTTTTT. Translated, it gives CASSRHQGAGEKLFF.

The chain is built from TRBV7-9 and TRBJ2-3; D not certain. Trimming took off 1 base at V and 3 bases at J, with 2 bases between the two ends. The CDR3 runs to 12 residues. Germline CDR1 reads SEHNR; CDR2 reads FQNEAQ (reference sequence). The CDR3 protein is CASSLDTDTQYF. DNA for the CDR3: TGTGCCAGCAGCTTAGATACAGATACGCAGTATTTT.